There are many counts of the clone carrying this T cell receptor beta chain. Antigen: not known. These data come from a study of T-cell reconstitution after alpha-beta-depleted transplantation in children. Unique molecular identifiers were incorporated when the TCRbeta library was constructed. TCRdb analysed the PCR reads with MiXCR anew, one entry per CDR3 protein. The sample consists of approximately 18,000 distinct CDR3 sequences, roughly 13% of them appearing once. This CDR3 comprises 13 residues. V shed 4 bases, J shed 4 bases, and the junction held 6 bases outside the gene matches. CDR1 is SQVTM and CDR2 is ANQGSEA in the germline V gene. General observations from the study: Approximately two months post-transplant, alpha-beta T cells reportedly originated from several hundred expanded graft clones. T-cell numbers and diversity, one year after transplant, stemmed largely from T cells that were newly produced. There were some patients whose high TCRbeta diversity at day 60 came from surviving recipient T cells and thymic progenitors.

The V gene is TRBV29-1, the J gene TRBJ2-7, with 8 nucleotides matching TRBD2. Sequencing was performed on PBMCs, mostly from graft donor cells, taken 60 days after TCRalphabeta/CD19-depleted stem cell transplant. The TCR comes from a female patient aged 2 to 10 who had a stem cell transplant for congenital amegakaryocytic thrombocytopenia, so the T cells may come from the graft donor. The CDR3 DNA reads TGCAGCGTTGTCCGGACTAGCAGTTACGAGCAGTACTTC. This gives the protein CSVVRTSSYEQYF.